Listed below are T cell receptor beta chains from one sample, sequenced in a study of naive and memory T cell subsets. TCRdb re-analysed the 5' RACE reads in MiXCR, keeping a single row per CDR3 protein. The table records around 56,000 distinct CDR3 sequences, 6.5% to 8.5% of them present only once. These receptors came from a female donor in good health. CDR3s include the opening cysteine and the closing phenylalanine or tryptophan. A D gene is named only where the DNA matches it firmly. Clone size is not always given. Where it is, it says once, few, many or a class for expanded clones.

>-|TRBJ2-5|-|TRBV7-9
TGTGCCAGCGCGCGGTGGCAAGAGACCCAGTACTTC
CASARWQETQYF
>-|TRBJ2-1|-|TRBV11-1
TGTGCCAGCAGCTTTCGAGGTAGCTCCTACAATGAGCAGTTCTTC
CASSFRGSSYNEQFF
>-|TRBJ2-1|many|TRBV6-1
TGTGCCAGCAGTGGCTACAGGGTCCCCGACAATGAGCAGTTCTTC
CASSGYRVPDNEQFF
>TRBD1|TRBJ2-7|-|TRBV3-1
TGTGCCAGCAGCCAAGACCAGGGACAGGGCTACGAGCAGTACTTC
CASSQDQGQGYEQYF
>-|TRBJ1-1|-|TRBV12-3/TRBV12-4
TGTGCCAGCAGAAGCCGTGGGGGTCGTTCAGTAGCTTTCTTT
CASRSRGGRSVAFF
>-|TRBJ1-1|many|TRBV6-1
TGTGCCAGCAGGTGGGCCGCGAACACTGAAGCTTTCTTT
CASRWAANTEAFF
>-|TRBJ2-1|many|TRBV6-1
TGTGCCAGCAGTGAAATAAGGAGCGACAATGAGCAGTTCTTC
CASSEIRSDNEQFF
>-|TRBJ2-4|many|TRBV5-1
TGCGCCAGCAGCTTGGTAGTAGGCAAAAACATTCAGTACTTC
CASSLVVGKNIQYF
>-|TRBJ2-1|few|TRBV9
TGTGCCAGCAGCGTAACGGGTTCCTACAATGAGCAGTTCTTC
CASSVTGSYNEQFF
>TRBD1|TRBJ1-2|-|TRBV15
TGTGCCACCAGCAGAGATCCGACAGGGGCGGATGGCTACACCTTC
CATSRDPTGADGYTF
>-|TRBJ1-1|few|TRBV5-1
TGCGCCAGCAGCTCCTCGACCTTGAACACTGAAGCTTTCTTT
CASSSSTLNTEAFF
>-|TRBJ2-7|many|TRBV9
TGTGCCAGCAGCCTGACCGGGACACCGACCTCCGAGCAGTACTTC
CASSLTGTPTSEQYF
>-|TRBJ2-2|-|TRBV12-3/TRBV12-4
TGTGCCAGCAGACCCGGGACGGTGAACACCGGGGAGCTGTTTTTT
CASRPGTVNTGELFF
>TRBD1|TRBJ1-6|many|TRBV10-3
TGTGCCATCAGTGAGGGGACAGGGGCAATTTCACCCCTCCACTTT
CAISEGTGAISPLHF
>TRBD1|TRBJ2-5|few|TRBV10-3
TGTGCCATCAGCCCTGGACAGGGGAGGACGGAGACCCAGTACTTC
CAISPGQGRTETQYF
>-|TRBJ2-2|-|TRBV20-1
TGCAGTGCTAGAGCAGGGGAGCTTCGCACCGGGGAGCTGTTTTTT
CSARAGELRTGELFF
>-|TRBJ2-3|-|TRBV10-3
TGTGCCATCAGTGAGTCGTTCAGCGGAAGGGGCACAGATACGCAGTATTTT
CAISESFSGRGTDTQYF
>-|TRBJ1-2|many|TRBV6-5
TGTGCCAGCAGTCCTATAGGGGGAATAGTATACACCTTC
CASSPIGGIVYTF
>-|TRBJ1-3|few|TRBV29-1
TGCAGCGCCGGCATACAGCTTTCTGGAAACACCATATATTTT
CSAGIQLSGNTIYF
>-|TRBJ2-3|few|TRBV7-9
TGTGCCAGCAGCCCCCCAGCAGGGGGCACAGATACGCAGTATTTT
CASSPPAGGTDTQYF
>-|TRBJ2-3|-|TRBV25-1
TGTGCCAGCAGTGAGGGCTGGGGGGGGCCTAGCACAGATACGCAGTATTTT
CASSEGWGGPSTDTQYF
>-|TRBJ1-1|-|TRBV7-2
TGTGCCAGCAGCTTGTATCAGGGGTACACTGAAGCTTTCTTT
CASSLYQGYTEAFF
>-|TRBJ1-2|many|TRBV3-1
TGTGCCAGCAGCCCAGACACCTTCTATGGCTACACCTTC
CASSPDTFYGYTF
>TRBD1|TRBJ1-2|many|TRBV6-5
TGTGCCAGCAGTTACTCGTCCGGGACAGGGGACGGCTACACCTTC
CASSYSSGTGDGYTF
>-|TRBJ2-7|-|TRBV18
TGTGCCAGCTCACCTCCGACATCCGCCGAGCAGTACTTC
CASSPPTSAEQYF
>-|TRBJ1-1|few|TRBV6-5
TGTGCCAGCAACGCCATGGGGGGTCCCACTGAAGCTTTCTTT
CASNAMGGPTEAFF
>TRBD1|TRBJ1-1|-|TRBV12-3/TRBV12-4
TGTGCCAGCACCTCGACAGGGGCCGGGACTGAAGCTTTCTTT
CASTSTGAGTEAFF
>TRBD1|TRBJ2-7|few|TRBV27
TGTGCCAGCAGTTTTTCTATACGGACAGGGGTCGTTTCCTTC
CASSFSIRTGVVSF
>-|TRBJ1-2|-|TRBV6-6
TGTGCCAGCAGTTACAGTGGACACAGCAATGGCTACACCTTC
CASSYSGHSNGYTF
>-|TRBJ2-6|-|TRBV30
TGTGCCTGGAGTCCAGGGTTCTGGGCCTTCTCCTCTGGGGCCAACGTCCTGACTTTC
CAWSPGFWAFSSGANVLTF
>-|TRBJ1-3|many|TRBV7-2
TGTGCCAGCAGCTTAGGCAGATATTCTGGAAACACCATATATTTT
CASSLGRYSGNTIYF
>TRBD2|TRBJ2-7|-|TRBV29-1
TGCAGCGTCGGATCCCGAGCGGGGGAAGGGCAGTACTTC
CSVGSRAGEGQYF
>TRBD2|TRBJ2-1|many|TRBV7-2
TGTGCCAGCAGCTTAGAAACTATAGCGGGGGGCCACAATGAGCAGTTCTTC
CASSLETIAGGHNEQFF
>-|TRBJ1-1|-|TRBV20-1
TGCAGTGCTAGACGTAGTGACAGGAACACTGAAGCTTTCTTT
CSARRSDRNTEAFF
>-|TRBJ1-2|few|TRBV7-2
TGTGCCAGCAGGATACTGCTTGACAGGCCCTATGGCGACACCTTC
CASRILLDRPYGDTF
>TRBD1|TRBJ1-2|many|TRBV7-2
TGTGCCAGCAGCTTAGCCTCGGGACAGTTTGATGGCTACACCTTC
CASSLASGQFDGYTF
>-|TRBJ2-3|many|TRBV10-2
TGCGCCAGCAGTGATTCGAGGGGCTTCGGGGCAGATACGCAGTATTTT
CASSDSRGFGADTQYF
>TRBD1|TRBJ1-1|many|TRBV18
TGTGCCAGCTCACGGCAGGGGGATGGAAGCACTGAAGCTTTCTTT
CASSRQGDGSTEAFF
>TRBD2|TRBJ2-3|-|TRBV12-3/TRBV12-4
TGTGCCAGCCTGGGGCTAGCGGGGGCCACTAGCACAGATACGCAGTATTTT
CASLGLAGATSTDTQYF
>-|TRBJ1-1|-|TRBV7-9
TGTGCCAGCGGGGGACACAACACTGAAGCTTTCTTT
CASGGHNTEAFF
>-|TRBJ1-2|-|TRBV5-6
TGTGCCAGCAGCTTGTGGGAAGCCCCCTATGGCGACACCTTC
CASSLWEAPYGDTF
>-|TRBJ1-1|many|TRBV28
TGTGCCAGCAGTTTAGGTCTTCCGAACACTGAAGCTTTCTTT
CASSLGLPNTEAFF
>-|TRBJ2-3|-|TRBV4-1
TGCGCCAGCAGCCATGGAACAGGGAAGGGCGCAGATACGCAGTATTTT
CASSHGTGKGADTQYF
>TRBD2|TRBJ2-1|few|TRBV28
TGTGCCAGCAGTTCTGGCTCGGGGGGGGGCCAGAATGAGCAGTTCTTC
CASSSGSGGGQNEQFF
>-|TRBJ2-1|few|TRBV4-3
TGCGCCAGCAGCCAAGAAAGTCTGGCGGAGTATGAGCAGTTCTTC
CASSQESLAEYEQFF
>TRBD1|TRBJ1-4|many|TRBV20-1
TGCAGTGCGCCGGACAGGAATGAAAAACTGTTTTTT
CSAPDRNEKLFF
>TRBD2|TRBJ2-2|-|TRBV10-1
TGCGCCAGCCCCCCGGGACTAGCGGGGGGGCGTGACACCGGGGAGCTGTTTTTT
CASPPGLAGGRDTGELFF
>TRBD2|TRBJ2-1|few|TRBV19
TGTGCCAGTAGTATGCGGGGGACGAGCTCCTACAATGAGCAGTTCTTC
CASSMRGTSSYNEQFF
>-|TRBJ1-3|-|TRBV29-1
TGCAGCGTTGGAGAGGGGCCCTCTGGAAACACCATATATTTT
CSVGEGPSGNTIYF
>-|TRBJ2-7|many|TRBV6-2/TRBV6-3
TGTGCCAGCAGTCCCCCAGACAGGCCCTACGAGCAGTACTTC
CASSPPDRPYEQYF
>-|TRBJ2-1|-|TRBV6-2/TRBV6-3
TGTGCCAGTCGACCCCTAGGGTCCCCTACTAGCTACTACAATGAGCAGTTCTTC
CASRPLGSPTSYYNEQFF
>-|TRBJ2-3|many|TRBV6-5
TGTGCCAGCAGTTACTCGGGGGCACGCACAGATACGCAGTATTTT
CASSYSGARTDTQYF
>TRBD2|TRBJ2-5|-|TRBV7-6
TGTGCCAGCAGCCACCTAGCGGGGGCCCAAGAGACCCAGTACTTC
CASSHLAGAQETQYF
>-|TRBJ1-4|-|TRBV6-1
TGTGCCAGCCGAAGGGACGGTGTAACTAATGAAAAACTGTTTTTT
CASRRDGVTNEKLFF
>-|TRBJ2-5|many|TRBV5-1
TGCGCCAGCAGCTTTGGGGCCAACAGGGTCCAAGAGACCCAGTACTTC
CASSFGANRVQETQYF